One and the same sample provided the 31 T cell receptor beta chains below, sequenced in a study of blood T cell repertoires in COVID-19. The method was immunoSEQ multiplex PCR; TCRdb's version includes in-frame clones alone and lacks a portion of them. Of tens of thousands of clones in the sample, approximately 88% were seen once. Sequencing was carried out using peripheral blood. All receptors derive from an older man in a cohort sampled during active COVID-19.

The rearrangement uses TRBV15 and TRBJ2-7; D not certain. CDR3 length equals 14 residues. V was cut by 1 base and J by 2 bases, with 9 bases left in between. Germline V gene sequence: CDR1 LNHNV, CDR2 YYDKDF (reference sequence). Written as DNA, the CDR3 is TGTGCCACCAGCAGAGCCGGGTCCACCTACGAGCAGTACTTC. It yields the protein CATSRAGSTYEQYF.

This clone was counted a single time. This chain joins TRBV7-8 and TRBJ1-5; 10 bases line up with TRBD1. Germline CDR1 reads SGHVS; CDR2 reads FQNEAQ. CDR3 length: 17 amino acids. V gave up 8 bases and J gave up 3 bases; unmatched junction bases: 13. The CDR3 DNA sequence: TGTGCCAGCGGCACCGGGACAGGGGACGGAGTCAATCAGCCCCAGCATTTT. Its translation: CASGTGTGDGVNQPQHF.

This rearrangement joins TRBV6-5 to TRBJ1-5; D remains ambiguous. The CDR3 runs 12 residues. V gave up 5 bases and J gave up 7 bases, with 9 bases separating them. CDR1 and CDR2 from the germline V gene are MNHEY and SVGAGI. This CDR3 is CASSQVNQPQHF. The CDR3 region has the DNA TGTGCCAGCAGTCAGGTGAACCAGCCCCAGCATTTT.

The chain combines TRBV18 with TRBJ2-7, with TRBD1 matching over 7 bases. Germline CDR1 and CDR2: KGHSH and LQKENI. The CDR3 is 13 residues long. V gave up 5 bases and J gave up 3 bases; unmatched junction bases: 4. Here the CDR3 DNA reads TGTGCCAGCTCAAACGGACAGGTCTACGAGCAGTACTTC. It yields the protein CASSNGQVYEQYF.

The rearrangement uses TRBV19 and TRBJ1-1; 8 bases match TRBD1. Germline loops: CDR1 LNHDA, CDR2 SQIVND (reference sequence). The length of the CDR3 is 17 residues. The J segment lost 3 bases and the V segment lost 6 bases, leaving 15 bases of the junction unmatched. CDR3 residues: CASRLRDRTIRDTEAFF. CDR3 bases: TGTGCCAGTAGACTCCGGGACAGGACGATTCGGGACACTGAAGCTTTCTTT. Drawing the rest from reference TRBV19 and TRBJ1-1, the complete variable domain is DGGITQSPKYLFRKEGQNVTLSCEQNLNHDAMYWYRQDPGQGLRLIYYSQIVNDFQKGDIAEGYSVSREKKESFPLTVTSAQKNPTAFYLCASRLRDRTIRDTEAFFGQGTRLTVV.

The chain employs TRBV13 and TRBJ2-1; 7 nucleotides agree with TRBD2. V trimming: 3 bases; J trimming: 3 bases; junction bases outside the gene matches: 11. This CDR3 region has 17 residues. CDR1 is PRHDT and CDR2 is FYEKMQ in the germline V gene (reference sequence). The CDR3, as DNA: TGTGCCAGCAGCTTGAGTCCGACTAGCTCGCTCTACAATGAGCAGTTCTTC. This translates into CASSLSPTSSLYNEQFF.

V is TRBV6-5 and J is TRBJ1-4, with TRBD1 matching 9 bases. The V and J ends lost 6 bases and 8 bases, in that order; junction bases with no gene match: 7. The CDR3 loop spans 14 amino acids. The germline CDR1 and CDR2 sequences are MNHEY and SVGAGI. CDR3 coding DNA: TGTGCCAGCAGAAAGGACAGGGGTAAAGAAAAACTGTTTTTT. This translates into CASRKDRGKEKLFF.

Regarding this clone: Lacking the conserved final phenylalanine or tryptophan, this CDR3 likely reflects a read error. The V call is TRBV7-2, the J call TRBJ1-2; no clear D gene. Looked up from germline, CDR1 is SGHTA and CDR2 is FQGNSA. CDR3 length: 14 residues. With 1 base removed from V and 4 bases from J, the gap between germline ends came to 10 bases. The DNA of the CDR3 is TGTGCCAGCAGCTTAGGTTCAGGCTCCTATGGCTACACCCTC. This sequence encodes CASSLGSGSYGYTL.

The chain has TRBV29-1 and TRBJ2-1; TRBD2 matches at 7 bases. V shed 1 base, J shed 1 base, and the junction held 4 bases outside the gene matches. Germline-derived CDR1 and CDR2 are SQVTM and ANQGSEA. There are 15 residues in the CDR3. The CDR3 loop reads CSVEGTSRSYNEQFF. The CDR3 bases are TGCAGCGTTGAAGGGACTAGTAGGTCCTACAATGAGCAGTTCTTC.

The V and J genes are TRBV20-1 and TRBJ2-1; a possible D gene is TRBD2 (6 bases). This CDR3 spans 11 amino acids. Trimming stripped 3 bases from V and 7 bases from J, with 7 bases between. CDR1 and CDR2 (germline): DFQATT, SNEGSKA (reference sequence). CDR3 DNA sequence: TGCAGTGCTAGTCGGGGGAATGAGCAGTTCTTC. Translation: CSASRGNEQFF.

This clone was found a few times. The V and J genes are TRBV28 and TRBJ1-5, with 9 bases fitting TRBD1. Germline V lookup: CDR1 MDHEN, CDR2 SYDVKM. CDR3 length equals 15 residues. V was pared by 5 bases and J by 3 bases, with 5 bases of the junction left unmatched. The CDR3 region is CASSPGQGFNQPQHF. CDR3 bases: TGTGCCAGCAGTCCGGGACAGGGCTTCAATCAGCCCCAGCATTTT.

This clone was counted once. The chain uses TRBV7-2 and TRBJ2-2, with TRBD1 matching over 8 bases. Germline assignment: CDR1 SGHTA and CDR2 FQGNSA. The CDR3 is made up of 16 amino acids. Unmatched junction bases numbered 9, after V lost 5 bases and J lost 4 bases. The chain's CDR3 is CASSVKAGGGTGELFF. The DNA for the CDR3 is TGTGCCAGCAGCGTGAAGGCAGGGGGCGGCACCGGGGAGCTGTTTTTT.

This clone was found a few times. CDR3 region: CASSPSLGTGITDTQYF. For the CDR3, the DNA is TGCGCCAGCAGCCCCTCCCTTGGGACAGGAATCACAGATACGCAGTATTTT. This rearrangement joins TRBV5-1 to TRBJ2-3, with 8 bases matching TRBD1. The CDR3 has 17 amino acids. V lost 4 bases and J lost 2; bases outside the gene matches: 12. The germline gives CDR1 SGHRS, CDR2 YFSETQ.

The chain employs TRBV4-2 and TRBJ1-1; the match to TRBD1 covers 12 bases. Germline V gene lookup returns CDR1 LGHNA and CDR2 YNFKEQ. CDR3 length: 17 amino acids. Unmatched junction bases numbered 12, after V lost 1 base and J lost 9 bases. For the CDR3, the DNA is TGTGCCAGCAGCCAAGCCGGGACAGGGGGCTCTTTTGTAAAAGCTTTCTTT. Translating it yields CASSQAGTGGSFVKAFF.

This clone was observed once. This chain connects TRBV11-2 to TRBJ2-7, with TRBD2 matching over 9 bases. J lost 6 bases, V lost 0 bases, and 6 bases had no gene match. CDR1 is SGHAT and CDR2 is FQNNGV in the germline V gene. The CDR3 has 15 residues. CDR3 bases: TGTGCCAGCAGCTTAGATCTAGCGGGAATGCGCGAGCAGTACTTC. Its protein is CASSLDLAGMREQYF. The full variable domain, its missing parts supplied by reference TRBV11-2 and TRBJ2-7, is EAGVAQSPRYKIIEKRQSVAFWCNPISGHATLYWYQQILGQGPKLLIQFQNNGVVDDSQLPKDRFSAERLKGVDSTLKIQPAKLEDSAVYLCASSLDLAGMREQYFGPGTRLTVT.

The CDR3 reads CASSPSGGNTEAFF. The CDR3 coding sequence is TGTGCCAGCAGCCCCTCGGGAGGGAACACTGAAGCTTTCTTT. This chain connects TRBV7-2 to TRBJ1-1; unclear D gene. Germline V lookup: CDR1 SGHTA, CDR2 FQGNSA. Trimming left V 5 bases short and J 1 base short, with 11 bases between. The CDR3 has 14 amino acids.

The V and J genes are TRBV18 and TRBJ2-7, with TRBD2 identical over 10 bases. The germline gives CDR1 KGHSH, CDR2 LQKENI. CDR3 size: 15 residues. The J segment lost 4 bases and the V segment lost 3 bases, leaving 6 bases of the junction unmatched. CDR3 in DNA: TGTGCCAGCTCACCTCTAGCGGGAGCTGTGTACGAGCAGTACTTC. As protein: CASSPLAGAVYEQYF.

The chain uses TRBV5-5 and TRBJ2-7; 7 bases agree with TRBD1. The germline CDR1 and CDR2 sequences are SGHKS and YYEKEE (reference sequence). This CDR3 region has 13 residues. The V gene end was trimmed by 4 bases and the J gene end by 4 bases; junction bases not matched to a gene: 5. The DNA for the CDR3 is TGTGCCAGCAGCCGACCAGGGGGATACGAGCAGTACTTC. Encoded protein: CASSRPGGYEQYF.

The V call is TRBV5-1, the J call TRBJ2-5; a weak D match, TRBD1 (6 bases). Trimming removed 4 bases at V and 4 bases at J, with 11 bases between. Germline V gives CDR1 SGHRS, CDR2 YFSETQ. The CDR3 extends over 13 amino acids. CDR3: CASSPTGLETQYF. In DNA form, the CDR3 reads TGCGCCAGCAGCCCAACAGGGTTAGAGACCCAGTACTTC.

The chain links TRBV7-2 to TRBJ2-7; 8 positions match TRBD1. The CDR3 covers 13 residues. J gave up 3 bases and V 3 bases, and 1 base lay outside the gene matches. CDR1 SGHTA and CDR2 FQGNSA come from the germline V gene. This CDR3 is CASSFGQGYEQYF. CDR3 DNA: TGTGCCAGCAGCTTTGGACAGGGCTACGAGCAGTACTTC. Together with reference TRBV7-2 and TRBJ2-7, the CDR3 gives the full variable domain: GAGVSQSPSNKVTEKGKDVELRCDPISGHTALYWYRQSLGQGLEFLIYFQGNSAPDKSGLPSDRFSAERTGGSVSTLTIQRTQQEDSAVYLCASSFGQGYEQYFGPGTRLTVT.

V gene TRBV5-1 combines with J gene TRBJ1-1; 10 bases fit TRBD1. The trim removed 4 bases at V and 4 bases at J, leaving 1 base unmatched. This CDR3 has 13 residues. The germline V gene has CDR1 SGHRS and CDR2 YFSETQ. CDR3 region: CASSGDRGTEAFF. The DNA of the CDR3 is TGCGCCAGCAGCGGGGACAGGGGCACTGAAGCTTTCTTT.

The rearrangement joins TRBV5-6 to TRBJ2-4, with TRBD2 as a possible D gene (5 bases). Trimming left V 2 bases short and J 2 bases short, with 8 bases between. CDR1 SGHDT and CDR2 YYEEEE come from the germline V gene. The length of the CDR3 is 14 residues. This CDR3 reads CASSFGESKNIQYF. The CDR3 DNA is TGTGCCAGCAGCTTTGGGGAGTCCAAAAACATTCAGTACTTC.

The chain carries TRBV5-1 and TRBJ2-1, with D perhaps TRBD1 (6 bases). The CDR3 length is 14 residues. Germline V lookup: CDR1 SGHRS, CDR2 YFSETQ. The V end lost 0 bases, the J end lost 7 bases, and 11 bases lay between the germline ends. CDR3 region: CASSLGYRENEQFF. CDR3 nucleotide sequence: TGCGCCAGCAGCTTGGGTTACAGGGAGAATGAGCAGTTCTTC.

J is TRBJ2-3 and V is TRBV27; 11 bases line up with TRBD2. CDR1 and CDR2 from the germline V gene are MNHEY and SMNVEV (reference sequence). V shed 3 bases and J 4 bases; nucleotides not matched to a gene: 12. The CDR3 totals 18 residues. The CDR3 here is CASSLGRSSGRPADTQYF. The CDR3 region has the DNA TGTGCCAGCAGTTTGGGGCGTTCTAGCGGGAGGCCAGCAGATACGCAGTATTTT.

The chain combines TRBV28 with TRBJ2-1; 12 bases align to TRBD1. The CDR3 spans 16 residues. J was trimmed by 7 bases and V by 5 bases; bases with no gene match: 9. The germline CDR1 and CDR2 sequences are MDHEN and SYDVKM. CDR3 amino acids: CASSAPGQGARNEQFF. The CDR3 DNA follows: TGTGCCAGCAGTGCGCCGGGACAGGGGGCGCGAAATGAGCAGTTCTTC. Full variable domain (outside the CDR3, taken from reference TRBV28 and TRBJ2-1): DVKVTQSSRYLVKRTGEKVFLECVQDMDHENMFWYRQDPGLGLRLIYFSYDVKMKEKGDIPEGYSVSREKKERFSLILESASTNQTSMYLCASSAPGQGARNEQFFGPGTRLTVL.

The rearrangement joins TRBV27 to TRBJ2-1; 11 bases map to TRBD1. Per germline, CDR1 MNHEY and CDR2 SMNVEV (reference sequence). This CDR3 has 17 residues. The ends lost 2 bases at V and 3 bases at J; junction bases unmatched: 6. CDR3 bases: TGTGCCAGCAGTTTAAGGGGGACAGGGGGTTTCTACAATGAGCAGTTCTTC. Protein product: CASSLRGTGGFYNEQFF.

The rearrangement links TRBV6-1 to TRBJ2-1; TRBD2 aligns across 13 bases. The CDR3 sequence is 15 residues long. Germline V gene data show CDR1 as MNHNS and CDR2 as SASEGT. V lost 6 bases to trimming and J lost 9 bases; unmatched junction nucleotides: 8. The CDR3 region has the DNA TGTGCCAGCAGCCAACTAGCGGGAGGGTTTAGTGAGCAGTTCTTC. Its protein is CASSQLAGGFSEQFF.

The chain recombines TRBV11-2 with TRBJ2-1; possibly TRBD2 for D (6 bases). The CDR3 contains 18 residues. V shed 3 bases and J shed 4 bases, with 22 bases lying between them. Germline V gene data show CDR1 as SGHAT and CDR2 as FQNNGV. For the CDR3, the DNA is TGTGCCAGCAGCTTCAATGAGGGAGGTACAGACACGTACAATGAGCAGTTCTTC. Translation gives CASSFNEGGTDTYNEQFF.

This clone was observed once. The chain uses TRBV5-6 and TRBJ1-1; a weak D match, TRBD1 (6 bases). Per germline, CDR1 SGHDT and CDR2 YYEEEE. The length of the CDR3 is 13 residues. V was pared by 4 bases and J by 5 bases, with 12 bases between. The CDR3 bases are TGTGCCAGCAGCACCGACAGGCGAACTGAAGCTTTCTTT. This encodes CASSTDRRTEAFF.

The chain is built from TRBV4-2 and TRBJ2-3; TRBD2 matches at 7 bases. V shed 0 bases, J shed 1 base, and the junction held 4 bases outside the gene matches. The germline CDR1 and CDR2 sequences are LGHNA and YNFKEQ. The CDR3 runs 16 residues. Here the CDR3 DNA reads TGTGCCAGCAGCCAAGATGAGGCGGGAGGCACAGATACGCAGTATTTT. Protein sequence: CASSQDEAGGTDTQYF.

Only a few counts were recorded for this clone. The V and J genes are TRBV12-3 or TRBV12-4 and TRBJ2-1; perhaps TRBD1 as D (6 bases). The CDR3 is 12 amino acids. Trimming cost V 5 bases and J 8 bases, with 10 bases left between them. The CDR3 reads CASSRYRDEQFF. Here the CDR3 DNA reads TGTGCCAGCAGTCGTTACAGGGATGAGCAGTTCTTC.